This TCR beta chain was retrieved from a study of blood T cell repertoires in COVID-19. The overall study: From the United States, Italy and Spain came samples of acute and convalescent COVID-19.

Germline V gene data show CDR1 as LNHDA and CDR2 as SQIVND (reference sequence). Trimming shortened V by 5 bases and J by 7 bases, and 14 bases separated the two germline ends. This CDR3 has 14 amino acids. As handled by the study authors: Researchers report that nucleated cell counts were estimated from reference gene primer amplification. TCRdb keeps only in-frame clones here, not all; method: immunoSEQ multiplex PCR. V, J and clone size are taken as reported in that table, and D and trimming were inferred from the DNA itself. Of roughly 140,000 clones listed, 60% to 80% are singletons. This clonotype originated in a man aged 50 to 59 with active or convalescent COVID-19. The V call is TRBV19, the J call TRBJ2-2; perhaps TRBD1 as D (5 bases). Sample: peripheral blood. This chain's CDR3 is CASSVQGGIGELFF. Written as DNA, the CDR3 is TGTGCCAGTAGTGTGCAGGGCGGTATCGGGGAGCTGTTTTTT.